Listed here are 10 T cell receptor beta chains from one sample, sequenced in a study of CXCR3-negative and CXCR3-positive naive CD8 T cells. Libraries were UMI-labeled 5' RACE TRB cDNA. From the 5' RACE reads, TCRdb lists one entry per CDR3 protein and no DNA. This sample's clone table lists roughly 29,000 distinct CDR3 sequences. The source material was memory CD8+ T cells from blood. The receptors come from a human donor in good health. Some clones in this sample may be carry-over from other donors' samples.

V gene TRBV19 combines with J gene TRBJ2-1; TCRdb's D call, TRBD1, is unchecked because there is no DNA. Germline assignment: CDR1 LNHDA and CDR2 SQIVND (reference sequence). The CDR3 extends over 12 amino acids. The chain's CDR3 is CASSTGVNEQFF.

Its frequency marks this clonotype as medium-sized (0.01 to 0.1%). V gene TRBV6-2 or TRBV6-3 combines with J gene TRBJ2-1; TCRdb's D gene call, TRBD1, goes unchecked for lack of DNA. The V gene's germline CDR1 is MNHEY and CDR2 SVGEGT. This CDR3 comprises 14 residues. The CDR3 is CAICSGQLRDEQFF.

The chain recombines TRBV11-3 with TRBJ2-7; as DNA is missing, the TRBD1 call by TCRdb cannot be tested. Germline V lookup: CDR1 SGHNT, CDR2 YENEEA. This CDR3 contains 15 residues. The CDR3 spells CASSLEGQGFYEQYF.

The chain employs TRBV28 and TRBJ2-1; TCRdb's D gene call, TRBD2, goes unchecked for lack of DNA. Germline CDR1 reads MDHEN; CDR2 reads SYDVKM. This CDR3 is 13 amino acids long. CDR3 residues: CASRGLLYNEQFF.

The genes are TRBV7-6 and TRBJ2-7. This CDR3 has 13 residues. Germline values: CDR1 SGHVS, CDR2 FNYEAQ. CDR3 sequence reads: CASSLVGSNEQYF.

The V gene is TRBV14, the J gene TRBJ2-7; the TCRdb D gene call, TRBD1, has no DNA to confirm it. The CDR3 sequence is 13 residues long. Germline CDR1 and CDR2: SGHDN and FVKESK. The CDR3 spells CARSQVQGYEQYF.

The gene calls are TRBV5-1 and TRBJ2-5. The CDR3 loop spans 13 amino acids. Germline values: CDR1 SGHRS, CDR2 YFSETQ. The CDR3 region is CASSAGFQETQYF.

This chain links TRBV29-1 with TRBJ2-7; TCRdb's D call of TRBD2 is untestable without DNA. The CDR3 is 11 residues long. The V gene's germline CDR1 is SQVTM and CDR2 ANQGSEA. This CDR3 reads CSVDLGDEQYF.

Measured by frequency, this clonotype is medium-sized. The chain recombines TRBV6-4 with TRBJ2-6. From germline, CDR1 is MRHNA and CDR2 SNTAGT. The CDR3 is 15 amino acids. Here the CDR3 reads CASSDGGSGANVLTF.

V usage is TRBV28 and J usage is TRBJ2-7; as DNA is missing, the TRBD1 call by TCRdb cannot be tested. The CDR3 runs to 15 residues. Germline V CDR1 and CDR2: MDHEN, SYDVKM. The CDR3 loop reads CASSSGTGDPYEQYF.